A single sample is the source of the 30 T cell receptor beta chains below, sequenced in a study of blood T cell repertoires in COVID-19. Sequencing used immunoSEQ multiplex PCR; TCRdb keeps in-frame clones, though not all of them. The table records about 140,000 clones, approximately 84% of them present only once. Source material: peripheral blood. These receptors originate from a human donor in a cohort sampled during active COVID-19.

The J gene is TRBJ2-5, the V gene TRBV5-1; unclear D gene. Deletions cut 5 bases from V and 2 bases from J, with 10 bases between. CDR1 and CDR2 (germline): SGHRS, YFSETQ. CDR3 length: 13 residues. The chain's CDR3 is CASRGSRQETQYF. CDR3 nucleotide sequence: TGCGCCAGCAGGGGCAGCCGACAAGAGACCCAGTACTTC.

This chain links TRBV9 with TRBJ2-2, with D possibly being TRBD2 (5 bases). The CDR3 contains 15 residues. V lost 4 bases to trimming and J lost 6 bases, with 16 bases between them. The germline V gene has CDR1 SGDLS and CDR2 YYNGEE. Written as DNA, the CDR3 is TGTGCCAGCAGCTTCCGTGGGAGTGGGTCCGGGGAGCTGTTTTTT. Its translation: CASSFRGSGSGELFF. The full variable domain, its missing parts supplied by reference TRBV9 and TRBJ2-2, is DSGVTQTPKHLITATGQRVTLRCSPRSGDLSVYWYQQSLDQGLQFLIQYYNGEERAKGNILERFSAQQFPDLHSELNLSSLELGDSALYFCASSFRGSGSGELFFGEGSRLTVL.

The V gene is TRBV7-2, the J gene TRBJ2-3; no clear D. Germline CDR1 reads SGHTA; CDR2 reads FQGNSA. V lost 2 bases, J lost 4 bases, and 19 bases lay in between. CDR3 length: 17 residues. The CDR3 nucleotides read TGTGCCAGCAGCTTAAGGAGTACAAACAACGCACCAGATACGCAGTATTTT. Protein product: CASSLRSTNNAPDTQYF.

This sequence joins TRBV7-9 and TRBJ1-2; tentatively, D is TRBD1 (5 bases). Germline V gene sequence: CDR1 SEHNR, CDR2 FQNEAQ (reference sequence). The V end was cut by 1 base, the J end by 4 bases, with 7 bases between. The length of the CDR3 is 13 residues. The DNA of the CDR3 is TGTGCCAGCAGCTTAGACAGGATCTATGGCTACACCTTC. Amino acid sequence: CASSLDRIYGYTF.

This chain connects TRBV12-3 or TRBV12-4 to TRBJ2-3, with D perhaps matching TRBD2 (5 bases). Trimming shortened V by 6 bases and J by 14 bases, and 21 bases separated the two germline ends. This CDR3 comprises 13 residues. Written as DNA, the CDR3 is TGTGCCAGCAGCCCCCAAGGACTGCCGCTTCCGTATTTT. The encoded protein is CASSPQGLPLPYF.

This clone was observed a few times. The V call is TRBV28, the J call TRBJ1-2; perhaps TRBD1 as D (6 bases). Germline CDR1 MDHEN, CDR2 SYDVKM. The CDR3 has 11 amino acids. The ends were cut back, 10 bases at V and 8 bases at J, with 14 bases in the middle. As DNA, the CDR3 is TGTGCCACCACAGGGATTCTAGGCTACACCTTC. Amino acids: CATTGILGYTF.

The genes are TRBV6-1 and TRBJ1-6, with D tentatively TRBD1 (5 bases). V gave up 1 base and J gave up 4 bases, with 11 bases separating them. CDR3 length: 16 residues. The germline V gene has CDR1 MNHNS and CDR2 SASEGT. CDR3: CASSEGVGAYNSPLHF. The CDR3 DNA is TGTGCCAGCAGTGAAGGGGTAGGGGCATATAATTCACCCCTCCACTTT.

The chain carries TRBV18 and TRBJ2-2; 9 bases are shared with TRBD1. The CDR3 sequence is 15 residues long. With V trimmed by 3 bases and J by 6 bases, 5 bases remained unmatched. CDR1 and CDR2 from the germline V gene are KGHSH and LQKENI. CDR3 nucleotide sequence: TGTGCCAGCTCACCCGGCAGGGACAGGGCCGGGGAGCTGTTTTTT. Its translation is CASSPGRDRAGELFF.

In the case of this clone: The identical CDR3 is also encoded by other nucleotide sequences in the sample. The V and J genes are TRBV5-1 and TRBJ2-7, with a possible D match to TRBD1 (8 bases). The germline gives CDR1 SGHRS, CDR2 YFSETQ. With 5 bases removed from V and 4 bases from J, the gap between germline ends came to 16 bases. The CDR3 has 14 residues. Here the CDR3 DNA reads TGCGCCAGCAGTCCCACAGGGGGGGAATACGAGCAGTACTTC. Protein: CASSPTGGEYEQYF.

The V call is TRBV6-5, the J call TRBJ1-2; no clear D gene. In germline, CDR1 is MNHEY, CDR2 SVGAGI. CDR3 length equals 10 residues. The V and J ends lost 6 bases and 8 bases respectively, with 7 bases between them. The CDR3, as DNA: TGTGCCAGCAGCGACGGGGGCTACACCTTC. Its translation is CASSDGGYTF.

This clone was seen a few times. The chain links TRBV6-5 to TRBJ2-1; 9 nucleotides align to TRBD2. Looked up from germline, CDR1 is MNHEY and CDR2 is SVGAGI. The CDR3 has 14 residues. Trimming took 7 bases from V and 5 from J; bases not matched to a gene: 6. CDR3 loop: CASKRGAGNNEQFF. The CDR3 DNA sequence: TGTGCCAGCAAGCGGGGGGCCGGGAACAATGAGCAGTTCTTC.

This sequence joins TRBV5-1 and TRBJ1-6, with TRBD1 matching 8 bases. The CDR3 loop spans 17 amino acids. CDR1 and CDR2 from the germline V gene are SGHRS and YFSETQ. Trimming took 4 bases from V and 6 from J; bases not matched to a gene: 12. The CDR3, as DNA: TGCGCCAGCAGCGCGACGCAGGGGGCCTTACTTAATTCACCCCTCCACTTT. It encodes CASSATQGALLNSPLHF.

V and J are TRBV18 and TRBJ1-2; D is ambiguous. Germline V gene lookup returns CDR1 KGHSH and CDR2 LQKENI. V was trimmed by 1 base and J by 3 bases, leaving 9 bases between them. There are 14 residues in the CDR3. CDR3: CASSPRGWDYGYTF. CDR3 sequence (DNA): TGTGCCAGCTCACCACGAGGGTGGGACTATGGCTACACCTTC. The whole variable domain, filled in from reference TRBV18 and TRBJ1-2, reads NAGVMQNPRHLVRRRGQEARLRCSPMKGHSHVYWYRQLPEEGLKFMVYLQKENIIDESGMPKERFSAEFPKEGPSILRIQQVVRGDSAAYFCASSPRGWDYGYTFGSGTRLTVV.

The rearrangement links TRBV6-2 or TRBV6-3 to TRBJ2-1; 8 bases agree with TRBD1. The CDR3 spans 16 residues. Germline V gene data show CDR1 as MNHEY and CDR2 as SVGEGT. Germline trimming cut 2 bases from V and 1 base from J; bases unmatched to any gene: 4. CDR3 amino acids: CASSYNGQGSYNEQFF. The CDR3 DNA sequence: TGTGCCAGCAGTTACAATGGACAGGGATCCTACAATGAGCAGTTCTTC.

J is TRBJ2-7 and V is TRBV4-2; 9 bases are a match to TRBD2. The CDR3 runs 15 residues. Trimming at V came to 2 bases and at J to 0 bases, leaving 2 bases not matched to a gene. The V gene's germline CDR1 is LGHNA and CDR2 YNFKEQ. The CDR3 DNA follows: TGTGCCAGCAGCCAACTAGCGGGGCACTCCTACGAGCAGTACTTC. Amino acids: CASSQLAGHSYEQYF.

Only a few counts were recorded for this clone. CDR3 coding DNA: TGTGCCAGCAGCAGGGCAGGGTCCTACTTTGATTCACCCCTCCACTTT. Its translation: CASSRAGSYFDSPLHF. The chain employs TRBV9 and TRBJ1-6; TRBD1 is a possible D gene (5 bases). This CDR3 has 16 amino acids. V was cut by 4 bases and J by 8 bases, with 19 bases left in between. The germline V gene encodes CDR1 SGDLS and CDR2 YYNGEE.

V and J are TRBV11-2 and TRBJ2-1, with 7 bases lining up with TRBD1. V dropped 3 bases and J dropped 2; count of bases not matched to a gene: 7. Germline loops: CDR1 SGHAT, CDR2 FQNNGV. There are 16 residues in the CDR3. CDR3 residues: CASSFRQGDTYNEQFF. DNA for the CDR3: TGTGCCAGCAGCTTTCGACAGGGTGATACCTACAATGAGCAGTTCTTC.

The chain combines TRBV6-8 with TRBJ1-1, with D possibly being TRBD1 (6 bases). V shed 6 bases and J shed 1 base, with 12 bases lying between them. This CDR3 spans 14 amino acids. CDR1 and CDR2 from the germline V gene are MNHGY and SAAAGT. This chain's CDR3 is CASRNRVPNTEAFF. The CDR3 DNA follows: TGTGCCAGCAGAAACAGGGTGCCGAACACTGAAGCTTTCTTT.

This clone was found a few times. The chain carries TRBV7-3 and TRBJ2-3; D is unclear. Trimming took off 3 bases at V and 3 bases at J, with 16 bases between the two ends. The CDR3 spans 16 residues. Germline V lookup: CDR1 SGHTA, CDR2 FQGTGA. CDR3 protein: CASSLDRPSRTDTQYF. As DNA, the CDR3 is TGTGCCAGCAGCTTGGATCGGCCTAGTCGTACAGATACGCAGTATTTT.

V gene TRBV28 combines with J gene TRBJ1-6, with D maybe TRBD1 (5 bases). Trimming cost V 5 bases and J 5 bases, with 19 bases left between them. This CDR3 has 17 residues. Germline V gene data show CDR1 as MDHEN and CDR2 as SYDVKM. The CDR3 is CASSPTGTRRDNSPLHF. The CDR3 DNA reads as TGTGCCAGCAGTCCAACCGGGACCCGGAGGGATAATTCACCCCTCCACTTT.

The chain links TRBV3-1 (or the pseudogene TRBV3-2) to TRBJ2-5, with 12 bases fitting TRBD2. The J segment lost 5 bases and the V segment lost 4 bases, leaving 8 bases of the junction unmatched. Germline values: CDR1 LGHDT, CDR2 YNNKEL (reference sequence). The CDR3 consists of 16 residues. In DNA form, the CDR3 reads TGTGCCAGCAGCCTGGCTAGCGGGGGGGTTAGTGAGACCCAGTACTTC. Its protein product is CASSLASGGVSETQYF.

The rearrangement joins TRBV7-8 to TRBJ2-2, with D maybe TRBD1 (6 bases). The CDR3 loop spans 14 amino acids. From germline, CDR1 is SGHVS and CDR2 FQNEAQ. The ends were cut back, 4 bases at V and 2 bases at J, with 8 bases in the middle. In DNA form, the CDR3 reads TGTGCCAGCAGCTCAGGGGCCAACACCGGGGAGCTGTTTTTT. It is translated as CASSSGANTGELFF.

The V gene is TRBV5-4, the J gene TRBJ1-6; a possible D gene is TRBD1 (5 bases). The CDR3 sequence is 14 residues long. Germline V gene lookup returns CDR1 SGHNT and CDR2 YYREEE (reference sequence). Trimming stripped 1 base from V and 10 bases from J, with 12 bases between. For the CDR3, the DNA is TGTGCCAGCAGCTTGAGGCAGGGATCGTCACCCCTCCACTTT. This gives the protein CASSLRQGSSPLHF.

This chain connects TRBV29-1 to TRBJ1-2; 8 bases line up with TRBD1. The germline CDR1 and CDR2 sequences are SQVTM and ANQGSEA. The CDR3 sequence is 13 residues long. V dropped 7 bases and J dropped 4; count of bases not matched to a gene: 8. CDR3 sequence reads: CSADRGGGYGYTF. CDR3 nucleotide sequence: TGCAGCGCCGACAGGGGAGGTGGCTATGGCTACACCTTC.

In nucleotides, the CDR3 is TGTGCCAGCAGCCGCTGGGGGCAGAGCTCCTACGAGCAGTACTTC. This gives the protein CASSRWGQSSYEQYF. This chain joins TRBV7-9 and TRBJ2-7; D may be TRBD1 (6 bases). Germline-derived CDR1 and CDR2 are SEHNR and FQNEAQ (reference sequence). The CDR3 spans 15 residues. Trimming cost V 5 bases and J 0 bases, with 14 bases left between them.

This clone was observed a single time. This chain uses TRBV2 with TRBJ2-1; D possibly corresponds to TRBD1 (6 bases). Looked up from germline, CDR1 is SNHLY and CDR2 is FYNNEI. The V end was cut by 6 bases, the J end by 6 bases, with 18 bases between. The CDR3 has 15 residues. CDR3 nucleotide sequence: TGTGCCAGCAGCCCCCGCCAGGGGTTTAGCAATGAGCAGTTCTTC. The encoded protein is CASSPRQGFSNEQFF.

This chain links TRBV4-3 with TRBJ2-5; D is undetermined. The V and J ends lost 1 base and 6 bases respectively, with 6 bases between them. The CDR3 covers 12 residues. Germline V gives CDR1 LGHNA, CDR2 YSLEER. The CDR3 loop is CASSQGHQTQYF. CDR3 sequence (DNA): TGCGCCAGCAGCCAAGGGCACCAGACCCAGTACTTC.

This sequence joins TRBV4-3 and TRBJ2-1; unclear D gene. CDR1 is LGHNA, CDR2 YSLEER, per germline. The CDR3 totals 16 residues. V lost 0 bases and J 2 bases, leaving 11 bases between the germline ends. CDR3 sequence reads: CASSQEWSEPYNEQFF. DNA of the CDR3: TGCGCCAGCAGCCAAGAGTGGAGCGAACCCTACAATGAGCAGTTCTTC.

V usage is TRBV9 and J usage is TRBJ2-1; TRBD1 might be the D (6 bases). The germline gives CDR1 SGDLS, CDR2 YYNGEE. The CDR3 runs 15 residues. Trimming shortened V by 4 bases and J by 6 bases, and 17 bases separated the two germline ends. CDR3 DNA sequence: TGTGCCAGCAGCATAACAGGGACCCCAAGCAATGAGCAGTTCTTC. Amino acids: CASSITGTPSNEQFF.

V usage is TRBV11-1 and J usage is TRBJ2-2, with D possibly matching TRBD1 (5 bases). Deletions cut 3 bases from V and 4 bases from J, with 12 bases between. The CDR3 has 15 amino acids. CDR1 and CDR2 from the germline V gene are SGHAT and FQDESV (reference sequence). The chain's CDR3 is CASSFRELATGELFF. The CDR3 DNA is TGTGCCAGCAGCTTCAGGGAACTCGCCACCGGGGAGCTGTTTTTT.